A selection of T cell receptor beta chains follows, all from one sample in a study of control samples from healthy donors and cancer patients. TCRdb's table, derived via immunoSEQ multiplex PCR, lists solely in-frame clones and lacks some. The sample shows roughly 170,000 clones, about 86% of them seen only once. The sequenced sample consisted of blood. These receptors all stem from a young woman in good health. The CDR3 runs from the conserved cysteine through the conserved F or W. The D gene is left open where the match is weak. The size field is filled for only some rows; it gives once, few, many or a size class.

j_gene: TRBJ2-5
abundance: NA
v_gene: TRBV28
d_gene: TRBD2
CDR3nt: TGTGCCAGCACGGCTTTAAGCGGGGGAGGGGCGACCCAGTACTTC
CDR3aa: CASTALSGGGATQYF

j_gene: TRBJ1-4
abundance: NA
v_gene: TRBV5-1
d_gene: NA
CDR3nt: TGCGCCAGCAGCTTGGGATATTCTAATGAAAAACTGTTTTTT
CDR3aa: CASSLGYSNEKLFF

j_gene: TRBJ2-1
abundance: NA
v_gene: TRBV2
d_gene: TRBD2
CDR3nt: TGTGCCAGCAGCGCCGGGACTAGCGCTTACAATGAGCAGTTCTTC
CDR3aa: CASSAGTSAYNEQFF

j_gene: TRBJ2-3
abundance: NA
v_gene: TRBV28
d_gene: TRBD2
CDR3nt: TGTGCCAGCAGAAGAAAGAGCGGGACTAGCACAGATACGCAGTATTTT
CDR3aa: CASRRKSGTSTDTQYF

j_gene: TRBJ2-7
abundance: NA
v_gene: TRBV19
d_gene: NA
CDR3nt: TGTGCCAGTAGTATTGGTCTCCCGTCCTACGAGCAGTACTTC
CDR3aa: CASSIGLPSYEQYF

j_gene: TRBJ2-1
abundance: NA
v_gene: TRBV2
d_gene: TRBD1
CDR3nt: TGTGCCAGCAGTTCCGAGTTCTTCGGGACAGGGGGCCCGGTCTACAATGAGCAGTTCTTC
CDR3aa: CASSSEFFGTGGPVYNEQFF

j_gene: TRBJ2-3
abundance: NA
v_gene: TRBV28
d_gene: TRBD2
CDR3nt: TGTGCCAGCAGTTCCCTCGCTAGCGGGAGGATGCATACGCAGTATTTT
CDR3aa: CASSSLASGRMHTQYF

j_gene: TRBJ2-2
abundance: NA
v_gene: TRBV7-8
d_gene: TRBD2
CDR3nt: TGTGCCAGCATTCCGGCGGCGGGAGACCTCGCATCCGGGGAGCTGTTTTTT
CDR3aa: CASIPAAGDLASGELFF

j_gene: TRBJ1-1
abundance: NA
v_gene: TRBV11-1
d_gene: TRBD1
CDR3nt: TGTGCCAGCAGCTTTTCCTCATCCAGGGGGGACACTGAAGCTTTCTTT
CDR3aa: CASSFSSSRGDTEAFF

j_gene: TRBJ2-7
abundance: NA
v_gene: TRBV7-2
d_gene: TRBD2
CDR3nt: TGTGCCAGCAGCCCCGGGGCGGGGGCCTACGAGCAGTACTTC
CDR3aa: CASSPGAGAYEQYF

j_gene: TRBJ2-2
abundance: NA
v_gene: TRBV10-3
d_gene: NA
CDR3nt: TGTGCCATCTCCCAGCCCGGGGAGCTGTTTTTT
CDR3aa: CAISQPGELFF

j_gene: TRBJ2-7
abundance: NA
v_gene: TRBV12-3/TRBV12-4
d_gene: TRBD1
CDR3nt: TGTGCCAGCACGATGGACAGGGTGCTTAACTTC
CDR3aa: CASTMDRVLNF

j_gene: TRBJ1-3
abundance: NA
v_gene: TRBV2
d_gene: NA
CDR3nt: TGTGCCAGCAGTGATGTAGCGCCGAACACCATATATTTT
CDR3aa: CASSDVAPNTIYF

j_gene: TRBJ2-5
abundance: NA
v_gene: TRBV5-4
d_gene: NA
CDR3nt: TGTGCCAGCAGCTTTTGGGGGGAGACCCAGTACTTC
CDR3aa: CASSFWGETQYF

j_gene: TRBJ2-3
abundance: NA
v_gene: TRBV11-3
d_gene: NA
CDR3nt: TGTGCCAGCAGCTTAGACGGGGGCGCTAGCACAGATACGCAGTATTTT
CDR3aa: CASSLDGGASTDTQYF

j_gene: TRBJ2-7
abundance: NA
v_gene: TRBV29-1
d_gene: NA
CDR3nt: TGCAGCGTTGAAGACTTACACTACGAGCAGTACTTC
CDR3aa: CSVEDLHYEQYF

j_gene: TRBJ2-1
abundance: NA
v_gene: TRBV27
d_gene: NA
CDR3nt: TGTGCCAGCAGTTTATCGTGGCGTCGCTCCTACAATGAGCAGTTCTTC
CDR3aa: CASSLSWRRSYNEQFF

j_gene: TRBJ2-2
abundance: NA
v_gene: TRBV6-4
d_gene: TRBD1
CDR3nt: TGTGCCAGCAGTGACTCGCCGGACAGGGGCCGGGGCACCGGGGAGCTGTTTTTT
CDR3aa: CASSDSPDRGRGTGELFF

j_gene: TRBJ2-5
abundance: NA
v_gene: TRBV7-9
d_gene: TRBD1
CDR3nt: TGTGCCAGCAGGGGCAGGGGGCCCCAAGAGACCCAGTACTTC
CDR3aa: CASRGRGPQETQYF

j_gene: TRBJ1-6
abundance: NA
v_gene: TRBV19
d_gene: NA
CDR3nt: TGTGCCAGTAGTATAGCAGGGCAGAATAATTCACCCCTCCACTTT
CDR3aa: CASSIAGQNNSPLHF

j_gene: TRBJ1-2
abundance: NA
v_gene: TRBV19
d_gene: NA
CDR3nt: TGTGCCAGTAGTATCTGGGGCTATGGCTACACCTTC
CDR3aa: CASSIWGYGYTF

j_gene: TRBJ1-3
abundance: NA
v_gene: TRBV9
d_gene: NA
CDR3nt: TGTGCCAGCAGCGTAGGAGGGGCAATCAGCTCTGGAAACACCATATATTTT
CDR3aa: CASSVGGAISSGNTIYF

j_gene: TRBJ1-2
abundance: NA
v_gene: TRBV24-1
d_gene: NA
CDR3nt: TGTGCCACCAGTGGGGCAGGGGTCGATTTCTATGGCTACACCTTC
CDR3aa: CATSGAGVDFYGYTF

j_gene: TRBJ2-4
abundance: NA
v_gene: TRBV29-1
d_gene: TRBD1
CDR3nt: TGCAGCGTTTTGTTGGGGACAGGGGTTGGTTCGATCAACATTCAGTACTTC
CDR3aa: CSVLLGTGVGSINIQYF

j_gene: TRBJ1-1
abundance: few
v_gene: TRBV13
d_gene: NA
CDR3nt: TGTGCCAGCAGCCCTCGACTGGCCAACACTGAAGCTTTCTTT
CDR3aa: CASSPRLANTEAFF

j_gene: TRBJ2-5
abundance: NA
v_gene: TRBV7-8
d_gene: NA
CDR3nt: TGTGCCAGCAGCTTAGGAGGGACTCGTACGGAGACCCAGTACTTC
CDR3aa: CASSLGGTRTETQYF

j_gene: TRBJ2-2
abundance: once
v_gene: TRBV7-2
d_gene: NA
CDR3nt: TGTGCCAGCTCCCAGGCGGGGGCCCTCGCGAACACCGGGGAGCTGTTTTTT
CDR3aa: CASSQAGALANTGELFF

j_gene: TRBJ2-3
abundance: NA
v_gene: TRBV7-9
d_gene: TRBD2
CDR3nt: TGTGCCAGCAGCTTTCGGGGGGGAGGAGATACGCAGTATTTT
CDR3aa: CASSFRGGGDTQYF

j_gene: TRBJ1-1
abundance: NA
v_gene: TRBV27
d_gene: TRBD1
CDR3nt: TGTGCCAGCAGTCGAGGGACAGCCATGAACACTGAAGCTTTCTTT
CDR3aa: CASSRGTAMNTEAFF

j_gene: TRBJ2-3
abundance: NA
v_gene: TRBV5-6
d_gene: NA
CDR3nt: TGTGCCAGCAGCTGGGGGACGGGACGAGATACGCAGTATTTT
CDR3aa: CASSWGTGRDTQYF

j_gene: TRBJ2-3
abundance: NA
v_gene: TRBV10-3
d_gene: NA
CDR3nt: TGTGCCATCAGTGCGCCCAGCGAGGACACAGATACGCAGTATTTT
CDR3aa: CAISAPSEDTDTQYF